This T cell receptor beta chain was documented in a study of cytomegalovirus exposure and HLA in healthy donors (dated by TCRdb to about 2017). Looking at the study overall: According to an earlier analysis of 450 to 650 of the donors, 150 million to 200 million T cells yielded 90 million to 140 million unique TCR beta sequences and approximately 280 Gb of sequence data. In the later analysis, no new phenotypic data were used to find candidate immune exposures; instead, reliance was placed on TCR beta sequences and their occurrence across donors. Four or five DR-DQ haplotypes were handled as single units for association and clustering, since linkage in the cohort was strong. The study aimed to test whether cataloging public T cell receptors could reveal signatures of past pathogen exposure. Typing coverage differed by locus: A, B, C, DRB1 and DQB1 were typed in about 629-640 donors, DQA1 in about 510, DPA1 in 600 to 610, and DPB1 in around 440. Approximately 310 gigabases of sequencing data and approximately 80 million unique TCR sequences were included in an early release covering roughly 600 HLA-typed donors. An earlier analysis of 587 of the donors used high-throughput TCR beta sequencing to judge whether each TCR beta V gene segment behaved as functional or pseudogenic. Donor age, sex, ethnicity and CMV serostatus were compiled alongside the repertoire data. Of the roughly 400 genotyped donors, 80% to 90% were placed in the genetic ancestry cluster associated with self-reported Caucasian donors. The study profiled the T cell repertoires of 500 to 800 subjects by immunosequencing and related them to cytomegalovirus serostatus. High-throughput TCR immunosequencing, statistical association of individual TCRs with disease status, and machine learning were combined to predict cytomegalovirus infection status. In a later genetic analysis, genome-wide SNP genotypes for about 55% of the roughly 670 donors were used, and that subset was treated as a discovery cohort. All discovery cohort repertoires had been generated on a single sequencing platform. A separate validation cohort of over a hundred different subjects was used in addition to the roughly 670-subject first cohort. Class I and class II HLA loci were covered by the typing at four-digit resolution. Among approximately 370 genotyped donors of the cohort, an average of approximately 200,000 unique TCR beta nucleotide sequences was sequenced per donor, of which approximately 18% were non-productive. To study patterns of TCR occurrence, a later analysis re-analyzed previously published TCR beta repertoires from 600 to 750 donors and added high-resolution HLA genotyping. The investigation overall reported the following: Sequencing depth was assumed to be roughly uniform across donors in the presence/absence analyses, though that assumption may not hold. Because counts were too low, approximately 15 rarely observed V segments, including chromosome 9 orphons, were excluded from the earlier analysis of 587 of the donors. A total of some 180 TCR beta chains were listed by the study as associated with cytomegalovirus. In this cohort, only TCR beta chains were sequenced, and detectable features were limited by the absence of alpha or paired-chain data. A few of the identified cytomegalovirus-associated TCR beta chains were confirmed in vitro to be specific for cytomegalovirus antigens. Because HLA typing was missing for some donors at each locus, association tests included only the typed subset. A later genetic analysis associated a missense DCLRE1C variant with V-gene and J-gene trimming of TCR beta chains, and an independent cohort replicated the association. In a later analysis, HLA-associated TCR beta chains were found to be more clonally expanded and to have lower generation probabilities than equally common non-associated chains. Several of the top co-occurrence clusters appeared to be linked to parvovirus B19, influenza, CMV and Epstein-Barr virus, according to a later analysis. When HLA alleles, especially DR and DQ, strongly co-occurred, TCR associations were difficult to assign to individual alleles. Correlated functional status among segregating V segments might reflect linkage disequilibrium, but an unknown experimental factor could not be ruled out. The authors suggested that the approach could potentially be extended to other disease states and immunological phenotypes. A later analysis associated about 17,000 TCR beta sequences with specific HLA alleles at a false discovery rate of 0.05. A group of highly shared sequence variants was considered likely to be a technical artifact of the sequencing pipeline. While some public TCRs were present in many individuals, most TCR sequences turned up only very rarely across donors. Immune exposure information for the cohort was limited to CMV serostatus. A later analysis found that TCR association rates varied across HLA loci, with DRB1 alleles showing the most associated TCRs and HLA-C alleles the fewest. In a later genetic analysis, fewer N-insertions in productive TCRs were reported among donors in an Asian-associated ancestry cluster than the approximately 630-donor mean. According to a later analysis, most CMV-associated TCR beta chains appeared to be HLA-restricted, and the HLA associations seemed to be driven largely by CMV exposure. The 87-base-pair reads could not distinguish some IMGT-functional V segments, including TRBV6-2 and TRBV6-3, so those segments were excluded. The classifier was reported to diagnose cytomegalovirus status with high specificity and sensitivity in both the original cohort and the validation cohort. A further reported finding was that TCR beta sequences accurately predicted the HLA-A and HLA-B alleles for most subjects in the first cohort. In an earlier analysis of fewer than 750 of the donors, most TCR beta V segments were observed in productive rearrangements about 87% or about 30% of the time, broadly matching IMGT annotations.

The receptor library was made with the immunoSEQ multiplex PCR assay. A mixture of 60 forward primers for TCR Vbeta segments and 13 reverse primers for TCR Jbeta segments was used in the multiplex PCR. Amplification of the CDR3 region of rearranged TCR beta genes was performed with a multiplex PCR assay on genomic DNA. The Illumina HiSeq System was used to sequence the amplified TCR beta libraries as 87-base-pair reads. The study's processing was this. A later analysis tallied around 80 million unique TCR beta chains across the 700 or so repertoires, and approximately 9.9 million of those chains were shared by two or more donors. A nearest-neighbor algorithm error-corrected the raw reads and collapsed the reads into unique sequences, merging closely related sequences to remove PCR and sequencing errors. To assign V, D and J gene segments, CDR3 sequences were aligned to IMGT reference sequences. For a sequence to be retained, a match of at least six nucleotides was required to both a V gene segment and a J gene segment. A rearrangement was called productive if the CDR3 had no stop codons and remained in frame with V and J, and every other rearrangement was called non-productive. CDR3 was defined according to IMGT convention as the region running from the second conserved V-encoded cysteine to the conserved J-encoded phenylalanine. In an earlier analysis of 587 of the donors, sequences lacking an unambiguous match to a single V gene segment were excluded. In an earlier analysis of around 590 of the donors, a V segment was called functional when productive rearrangements were above 56.7%, and segregating when the standard deviation between donors exceeded 5%. A statistical classification framework was built for diagnosing cytomegalovirus status from the catalog of TCR beta chain sequences. A later analysis assigned V and J genes by comparing TCR nucleotide sequences with IMGT/GENE-DB human TR gene sequences. A later analysis assigned CDR3 sequences and most-parsimonious VDJ recombination scenarios with the TCRdist pipeline. In a later analysis, each TCR beta chain was defined by its CDR3 amino acid sequence together with its V-gene family, and reads without a unique V-gene family were excluded. In a later analysis, approximately 640 highly shared, low-generation-probability nucleotide sequences were removed to address suspected cross-contamination and a sequencing artifact. For each public chain, a later analysis derived a clonal expansion index from normalized ranks of inferred template counts within each repertoire. Generation probabilities in a later analysis came from a VDJ recombination model fitted to out-of-frame rearrangements, and those results were checked against IGoR. In a later analysis, TCR-TCR, TCR-HLA and TCR-CMV co-occurrence was scored with hypergeometric tests, and a repertoire-size bias correction was applied to TCR pairs. False discovery rates were estimated in a later analysis by permuting HLA or CMV assignments 20 times. A later analysis grouped co-occurring TCRs with DBSCAN, adding TCRdist sequence similarity when clustering within HLA-allele-positive subsets. Repertoires with fewer than 30,000 or more than 120,000 public chains were left out of co-occurrence clustering, as were about 5 repertoires with anomalous nucleotide sharing. TCRdb mirrors the immuneACCESS table, restricted to in-frame sequences. Some clones are absent from its copies; in checked studies, under half trace to an unresolved V gene, and the reason for the others is unknown. Clone size and V and J calls were adopted from that table, with D and trimming inferred from the DNA. This sample comprises 100,000 to 150,000 clones, 60% to 80% of them detected only once. Approximately 1.5% of the sample is taken by the ten largest.

CDR1 and CDR2 (PRHDT, FYEKMQ) derive from the germline V gene (reference sequence). The junction shows trimming of 4 bases on V and 5 bases on J, plus 20 bases between the germline ends. CDR3 length: 16 amino acids, cysteine to phenylalanine. CDR3 DNA is the only sequence kept; it has 48 bases, read in frame from the first base. To note about this clone: Its antigen has not been determined. One base away there is no much larger clone; base qualities are not given.

The cohort comprised some 730 healthy bone marrow donors. At the time of sampling, every cohort member was nominally healthy, though immune exposures that went unrecorded were likely present. The donor was CMV seronegative and was included in the group of 352 seronegative cohort members. A peripheral blood sample was provided by each donor, and peripheral blood mononuclear cells were used for TCR beta sequencing. The Qiagen DNeasy Blood Extraction Kit was used to extract genomic DNA from the blood cell samples. The receptor comes from a female donor in good health and CMV-seronegative. This chain joins TRBV13 to TRBJ1-2; TRBD1 might be the D gene, on 6 matching bases. Input material: PBMCs. The nucleotide sequence is TGTGCCAGCAGCTCCAAACCCCGACAGGCCCCTTATGGCTACACCTTC. The encoded protein is CASSSKPRQAPYGYTF.